The sequence of this T cell receptor (beta chain) was determined in a study of a mutant IDH1 vaccine in newly diagnosed glioma. Study as a whole: Once 4-6 weeks had passed after radiotherapy alone, vaccination started, or it started with temozolomide cycles.

Some clones are missing from TCRdb's copy, which holds only in-frame ones; the method was immunoSEQ multiplex PCR. The sample includes some 51,000 clones, more than 70% of them seen just once. Worth noting for this clone: Its antigen is unidentified.

Time point indicated: week 5, during vaccination. It was 300 ug of mutant IDH1 20-mer peptide that made up each vaccine dose, given with topical imiquimod. The sequencing used PBMCs, collected from a glioma patient whose treatment included an IDH1 peptide vaccine. This TCR was recovered from a woman aged 40-49 years with glioma.

The CDR3 nucleotides are TGTGCCAGTAGTCGGGAGACTGGAAACACCATATATTTT. Its translation is CASSRETGNTIYF. The chain employs TRBV19 and TRBJ1-3, with unresolved D. The CDR3 runs to 13 residues. V lost 5 bases and J 2 bases, leaving 7 bases between the germline ends. Germline-derived CDR1 and CDR2 are LNHDA and SQIVND (reference sequence).